A single sample is the source of the 27 T cell receptor beta chains below, sequenced in a study of PD-1 blockade in mismatch repair-deficient tumors. Antigens of these TCRs are unknown. Time point given: roughly ten-day in vitro stimulation with candidate neoantigen peptide 3. Profiled with immunoSEQ multiplex PCR; TCRdb holds only in-frame clones, not every one. This sample has some 10,000 clones, with under 95% found just once. The sample consisted of cells cultured in vitro, taken from a patient treated with pembrolizumab. The receptors come from an adult with mismatch repair-deficient cancer.

V usage is TRBV7-9 and J usage is TRBJ2-7; 7 nucleotides match TRBD1. CDR1 is SEHNR, CDR2 FQNEAQ, per germline (reference sequence). V trimming: 5 bases; J trimming: 0 bases; junction bases outside the gene matches: 13. The CDR3 consists of 17 residues. The DNA of the CDR3 is TGTGCCAGCAGCCCTAGATTAAACAGGGGAACCTCCTACGAGCAGTACTTC. Translated, it gives CASSPRLNRGTSYEQYF. Drawing the rest from reference TRBV7-9 and TRBJ2-7, the complete variable domain is DTGVSQNPRHKITKRGQNVTFRCDPISEHNRLYWYRQTLGQGPEFLTYFQNEAQLEKSRLLSDRFSAERPKGSFSTLEIQRTEQGDSAMYLCASSPRLNRGTSYEQYFGPGTRLTVT.

The J gene is TRBJ2-2, the V gene TRBV11-3, with D maybe TRBD2 (5 bases). Trimming stripped 0 bases from V and 4 bases from J, with 9 bases between. Germline lookup yields CDR1 SGHNT and CDR2 YENEEA. This CDR3 has 15 amino acids. The CDR3 nucleotides are TGTGCCAGCAGCTTAGAGATAGCGAGCACCGGGGAGCTGTTTTTT. It specifies CASSLEIASTGELFF.

The rearrangement joins TRBV13 to TRBJ1-1, with a weak D call TRBD1 (5 bases). The V gene lost 5 bases and the J gene lost 9 bases, with 13 bases spanning the gap. The CDR3 contains 12 residues. The germline V gene has CDR1 PRHDT and CDR2 FYEKMQ (reference sequence). CDR3 sequence: CASSPRGGKAFF. The DNA for the CDR3 is TGTGCCAGCAGCCCCCGGGGCGGCAAAGCTTTCTTT.

The gene calls are TRBV5-1 and TRBJ2-1; D perhaps matches TRBD2 (5 bases). V was clipped by 2 bases and J by 6 bases, with 9 bases between them. Germline lookup yields CDR1 SGHRS and CDR2 YFSETQ. The CDR3 runs 13 residues. The CDR3 nucleotides read TGCGCCAGCAGCTTCGAGGGCGGCAATGAGCAGTTCTTC. The encoded protein is CASSFEGGNEQFF.

The chain recombines TRBV6-5 with TRBJ1-6; D may be TRBD1 (5 bases). Germline CDR1 and CDR2: MNHEY and SVGAGI. This CDR3 comprises 16 residues. V dropped 0 bases and J dropped 5 bases, with 11 bases sitting between them. The CDR3 reads CASSYSTGDHNSPLHF. The CDR3 DNA sequence: TGTGCCAGCAGTTACTCCACCGGGGACCATAATTCACCCCTCCACTTT.

The chain couples TRBV5-6 to TRBJ1-1; 12 positions agree with TRBD1. V lost 0 bases to trimming and J lost 4 bases; unmatched junction nucleotides: 1. The CDR3 runs to 15 residues. Per germline, CDR1 SGHDT and CDR2 YYEEEE. For the CDR3, the DNA is TGTGCCAGCAGCTTGGTGGGACAGGGGGCCACTGAAGCTTTCTTT. This sequence encodes CASSLVGQGATEAFF.

This clone occurred once. The rearrangement links TRBV7-3 to TRBJ1-1, with D possibly being TRBD1 (5 bases). V lost 5 bases to trimming and J lost 5 bases, with 15 bases between them. The CDR3 consists of 14 residues. In germline, CDR1 is SGHTA, CDR2 FQGTGA. The CDR3 reads CASSRTGLVTEAFF. Written as DNA, the CDR3 is TGTGCCAGCAGCCGAACAGGTCTGGTGACTGAAGCTTTCTTT.

This clone is a singleton in its sample. V usage is TRBV5-1 and J usage is TRBJ2-1; 7 bases are shared with TRBD1. The CDR3 spans 14 residues. In germline, CDR1 is SGHRS, CDR2 YFSETQ. V trimming: 4 bases; J trimming: 7 bases; junction bases outside the gene matches: 8. The CDR3 is CASSQMTGTNEQFF. CDR3 nucleotides: TGCGCCAGCAGCCAAATGACAGGGACAAATGAGCAGTTCTTC.

V and J are TRBV6-1 and TRBJ2-3, with TRBD2 matching 8 bases. The germline gives CDR1 MNHNS, CDR2 SASEGT. The CDR3 has 14 amino acids. The junction had 3 bases not matched to a gene; V was cut back by 3 bases and J by 4 bases. The chain's CDR3 is CASSDPGRADTQYF. The CDR3 DNA reads as TGTGCCAGCAGTGATCCCGGGAGGGCAGATACGCAGTATTTT.

This chain links TRBV6-6 with TRBJ2-7; 13 nucleotides agree with TRBD2. Germline lookup yields CDR1 MNHNY and CDR2 SVGAGI (reference sequence). V lost 2 bases, J lost 3 bases, and 4 bases stayed unmatched. The CDR3 is made up of 16 amino acids. The DNA for the CDR3 is TGTGCCAGCAGTTACGCTCGACTAGCGGGGGGCTACGAGCAGTACTTC. This sequence encodes CASSYARLAGGYEQYF.

Worth noting for this clone: At the DNA level, this CDR3 is encoded by other sequences in the same sample as well. The chain couples TRBV28 to TRBJ2-3; TRBD2 matches 7 bases. V shed 3 bases and J 3 bases; nucleotides not matched to a gene: 3. Germline CDR1 is MDHEN and CDR2 is SYDVKM. The CDR3 is 14 amino acids. The CDR3 reads CASSLGRETDTQYF. The CDR3 nucleotides read TGTGCCAGCAGTTTGGGGCGGGAGACAGATACGCAGTATTTT.

This chain links TRBV6-1 with TRBJ2-3; unclear D gene. Germline values: CDR1 MNHNS, CDR2 SASEGT. V gave up 7 bases and J gave up 10 bases, with 18 bases separating them. CDR3 length: 13 residues. The CDR3 DNA reads as TGTGCCAGCAAAATGGGTCTGGCCCATGCGCAGTATTTT. As protein: CASKMGLAHAQYF.

The chain uses TRBV5-4 and TRBJ1-4, with D possibly being TRBD1 (6 bases). CDR1 SGHNT and CDR2 YYREEE come from the germline V gene (reference sequence). V was trimmed by 4 bases and J by 8 bases, leaving 27 bases between them. This CDR3 comprises 18 residues. CDR3 loop: CASSAIPYTDRRGEKLFF. CDR3 in DNA: TGTGCCAGCAGCGCGATCCCATATACAGACAGGAGGGGAGAAAAACTGTTTTTT.

The chain employs TRBV4-1 and TRBJ2-7, with 7 nucleotides matching TRBD2. Germline V gene lookup returns CDR1 MGHRA and CDR2 YSYEKL. V was pared by 6 bases and J by 2 bases, with 4 bases of the junction left unmatched. The CDR3 is 13 amino acids. In nucleotides, the CDR3 is TGCGCCAGCAGGGGAAGCGGGACCTACGAGCAGTACTTC. Protein sequence: CASRGSGTYEQYF.

The V gene is TRBV11-2, the J gene TRBJ2-5; weak D call: TRBD2 (7 bases). Looked up from germline, CDR1 is SGHAT and CDR2 is FQNNGV. CDR3 length: 13 residues. V was trimmed by 7 bases and J by 7 bases, leaving 16 bases between them. CDR3 region: CASTPRGAGTQYF. The CDR3 bases are TGTGCCAGCACCCCCCGGGGGGCCGGGACCCAGTACTTC.

This rearrangement joins TRBV5-1 to TRBJ2-1; TRBD2 might be the D (5 bases). The germline V gene encodes CDR1 SGHRS and CDR2 YFSETQ. Trimming pared 4 bases from V and 5 bases from J, leaving 13 bases between. The CDR3 contains 14 residues. The CDR3 DNA is TGCGCCAGCAGCACCCCGCGGGCGGACAATGAGCAGTTCTTC. Translation gives CASSTPRADNEQFF.

In DNA, the CDR3 is TGCGCCAGCAGCCCGGGGGGGACAGGGGCCTACGAGCAGTACTTC. This sequence encodes CASSPGGTGAYEQYF. The V gene is TRBV5-1, the J gene TRBJ2-7; 10 bases agree with TRBD1. The CDR3 loop spans 15 amino acids. CDR1 is SGHRS, CDR2 YFSETQ, per germline. V shed 4 bases and J 2 bases; nucleotides not matched to a gene: 6.

The CDR3 nucleotides read TGTGCCAGCAGGACCTCTTGGGCGAGATCAGATACGCAGTATTTT. It codes for CASRTSWARSDTQYF. The V call is TRBV6-5, the J call TRBJ2-3, with no clear D. Deletions cut 6 bases from V and 4 bases from J, with 17 bases between. The CDR3 covers 15 residues. Germline CDR1 reads MNHEY; CDR2 reads SVGAGI.

The table lists this clone with a count of one. V gene TRBV27 combines with J gene TRBJ2-5, with 8 positions matching TRBD1. This CDR3 region has 15 residues. Germline CDR1 MNHEY, CDR2 SMNVEV (reference sequence). J gave up 5 bases and V 5 bases, and 10 bases lay outside the gene matches. The chain's CDR3 is CASSIAGGDRETQYF. The CDR3 DNA is TGTGCCAGCAGTATCGCAGGGGGCGATAGGGAGACCCAGTACTTC.

V and J are TRBV4-1 and TRBJ1-4; no clear D. CDR1 and CDR2 from the germline V gene are MGHRA and YSYEKL. Trimming shortened V by 0 bases and J by 7 bases, and 18 bases separated the two germline ends. The CDR3 contains 17 residues. This CDR3 is CASSQDSGRLGGEKLFF. The CDR3 DNA sequence: TGCGCCAGCAGCCAAGATTCCGGACGTCTCGGTGGTGAAAAACTGTTTTTT.

The count of this clone is one. The chain combines TRBV18 with TRBJ1-4; 10 bases line up with TRBD1. The germline V gene encodes CDR1 KGHSH and CDR2 LQKENI. The length of the CDR3 is 14 residues. V gave up 6 bases and J gave up 6 bases; unmatched junction bases: 4. The CDR3 region is CASSRTGGDEKLFF. DNA for the CDR3: TGTGCCAGCTCCCGGACAGGGGGAGATGAAAAACTGTTTTTT.

This chain joins TRBV27 and TRBJ2-1; no reliable D call. Germline CDR1 and CDR2: MNHEY and SMNVEV (reference sequence). The CDR3 consists of 12 residues. V gave up 2 bases and J gave up 8 bases, with 7 bases separating them. The CDR3 DNA follows: TGTGCCAGCAGTTTAAATGGTCATGAGCAGTTCTTC. Its translation is CASSLNGHEQFF.

The chain joins TRBV6-5 to TRBJ2-1; D is tentatively TRBD1 or TRBD2 (5 bases each). The CDR3 length is 13 residues. V was pared by 4 bases and J by 4 bases, with 8 bases between. From germline, CDR1 is MNHEY and CDR2 SVGAGI. CDR3 protein: CASSSGTYNEQFF. In DNA form, the CDR3 reads TGTGCCAGCAGTTCCGGGACGTACAATGAGCAGTTCTTC.

The chain links TRBV7-9 to TRBJ2-7; TRBD1 is a possible D gene (5 bases). The CDR3 totals 12 residues. Germline V gives CDR1 SEHNR, CDR2 FQNEAQ (reference sequence). V was clipped by 3 bases and J by 3 bases, with 6 bases between them. In nucleotides, the CDR3 is TGTGCCAGCAGCTTTCAGGGCTACGAGCAGTACTTC. As protein: CASSFQGYEQYF. Supplemented by reference TRBV7-9 and TRBJ2-7, the full variable domain reads DTGVSQNPRHKITKRGQNVTFRCDPISEHNRLYWYRQTLGQGPEFLTYFQNEAQLEKSRLLSDRFSAERPKGSFSTLEIQRTEQGDSAMYLCASSFQGYEQYFGPGTRLTVT.

This clone was picked up a small number of times. The rearrangement joins TRBV28 to TRBJ2-7; TRBD2 might be the D (7 bases). There are 17 residues in the CDR3. V dropped 4 bases and J dropped 0 bases, with 19 bases sitting between them. The germline gives CDR1 MDHEN, CDR2 SYDVKM. CDR3 in DNA: TGTGCCAGCAGTTCCCCGTCTGGCGGGGGCAGCTCCTACGAGCAGTACTTC. Residues: CASSSPSGGGSSYEQYF.

J is TRBJ1-1 and V is TRBV28; no clear D. V was shortened by 5 bases and J by 2 bases, with 15 bases between the two germline ends. This CDR3 region has 15 residues. Germline lookup yields CDR1 MDHEN and CDR2 SYDVKM. Here the CDR3 reads CASSTGDTANTEAFF. The CDR3, as DNA: TGTGCCAGCAGTACGGGAGACACGGCTAACACTGAAGCTTTCTTT.

V and J are TRBV18 and TRBJ2-3; D is possibly TRBD2 (5 bases). Trimming stripped 0 bases from V and 5 bases from J, with 12 bases between. The germline V gene has CDR1 KGHSH and CDR2 LQKENI. The CDR3 length is 15 residues. The CDR3 region has the DNA TGTGCCAGCTCACCACCGAGCAATCGGGGAGATACGCAGTATTTT. It is translated as CASSPPSNRGDTQYF.